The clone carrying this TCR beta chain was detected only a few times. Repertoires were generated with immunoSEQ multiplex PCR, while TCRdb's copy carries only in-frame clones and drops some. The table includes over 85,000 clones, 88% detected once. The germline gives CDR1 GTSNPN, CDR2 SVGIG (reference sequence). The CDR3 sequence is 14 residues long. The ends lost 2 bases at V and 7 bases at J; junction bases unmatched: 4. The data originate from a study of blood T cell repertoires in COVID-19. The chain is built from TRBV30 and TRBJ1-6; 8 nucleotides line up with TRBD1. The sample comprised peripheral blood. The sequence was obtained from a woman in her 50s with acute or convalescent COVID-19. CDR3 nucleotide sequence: TGTGCCTGGAGTCTGGGGACAGGCAATTCACCCCTCCACTTT. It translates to CAWSLGTGNSPLHF.